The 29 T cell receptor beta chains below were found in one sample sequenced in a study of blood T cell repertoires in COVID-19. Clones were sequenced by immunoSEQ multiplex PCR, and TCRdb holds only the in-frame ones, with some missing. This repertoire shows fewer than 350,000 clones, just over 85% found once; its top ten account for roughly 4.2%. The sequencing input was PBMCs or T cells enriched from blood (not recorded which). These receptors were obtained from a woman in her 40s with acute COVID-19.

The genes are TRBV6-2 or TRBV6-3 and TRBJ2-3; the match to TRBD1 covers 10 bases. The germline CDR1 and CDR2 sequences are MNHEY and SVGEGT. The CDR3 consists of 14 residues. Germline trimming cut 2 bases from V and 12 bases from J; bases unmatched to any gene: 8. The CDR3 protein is CASSYRQWDRGQYF. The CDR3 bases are TGTGCCAGCAGTTACCGACAATGGGACAGGGGTCAGTATTTT.

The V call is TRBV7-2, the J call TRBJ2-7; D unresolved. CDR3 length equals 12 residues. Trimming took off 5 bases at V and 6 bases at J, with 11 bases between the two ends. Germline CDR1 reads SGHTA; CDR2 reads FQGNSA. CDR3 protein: CASSNLASEQYF. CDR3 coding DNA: TGTGCCAGCAGCAATCTGGCTAGCGAGCAGTACTTC.

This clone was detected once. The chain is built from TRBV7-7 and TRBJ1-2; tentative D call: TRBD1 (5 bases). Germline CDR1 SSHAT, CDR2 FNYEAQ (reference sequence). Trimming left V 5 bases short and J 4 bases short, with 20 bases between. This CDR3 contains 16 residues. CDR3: CASSPDSGGDGYGYTF. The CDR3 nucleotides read TGTGCCAGCAGCCCAGACAGTGGGGGGGATGGCTATGGCTACACCTTC.

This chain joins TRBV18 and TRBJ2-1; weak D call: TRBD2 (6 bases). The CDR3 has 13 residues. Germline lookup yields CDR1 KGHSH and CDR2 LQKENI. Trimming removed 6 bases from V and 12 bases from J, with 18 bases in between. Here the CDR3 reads CASSQREEGRQFF. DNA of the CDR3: TGTGCCAGCTCCCAACGAGAGGAGGGACGGCAGTTCTTC.

The CDR3 region is CASSWGSTEAFF. In DNA, the CDR3 is TGTGCCAGCAGTTGGGGCAGCACTGAAGCTTTCTTT. The rearrangement uses TRBV28 and TRBJ1-1; tentative D call: TRBD1 (5 bases). Deletions cut 4 bases from V and 4 bases from J, with 7 bases between. Germline assignment: CDR1 MDHEN and CDR2 SYDVKM. This CDR3 is built from 12 residues.

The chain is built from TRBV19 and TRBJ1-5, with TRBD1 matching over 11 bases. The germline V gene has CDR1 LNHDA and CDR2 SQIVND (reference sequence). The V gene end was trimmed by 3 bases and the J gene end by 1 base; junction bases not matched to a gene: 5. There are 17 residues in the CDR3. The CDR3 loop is CASSMDRGQRSNQPQHF. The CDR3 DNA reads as TGTGCCAGTAGTATGGACAGGGGGCAGCGGAGCAATCAGCCCCAGCATTTT.

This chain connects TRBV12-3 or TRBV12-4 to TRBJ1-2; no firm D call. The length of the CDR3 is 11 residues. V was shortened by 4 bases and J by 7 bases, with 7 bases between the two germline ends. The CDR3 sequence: CASSSRLGYTF. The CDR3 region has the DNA TGTGCCAGCAGTTCCAGGCTTGGCTACACCTTC.

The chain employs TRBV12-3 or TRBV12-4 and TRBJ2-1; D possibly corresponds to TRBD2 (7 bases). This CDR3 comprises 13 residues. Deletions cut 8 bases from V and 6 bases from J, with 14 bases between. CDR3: CASLGGARNEQFF. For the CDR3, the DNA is TGTGCCAGCTTGGGGGGGGCGCGCAATGAGCAGTTCTTC.

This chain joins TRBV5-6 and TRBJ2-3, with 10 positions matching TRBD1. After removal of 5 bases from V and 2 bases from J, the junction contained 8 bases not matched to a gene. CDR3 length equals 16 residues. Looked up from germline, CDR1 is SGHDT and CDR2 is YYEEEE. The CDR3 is CASSSRDRGFTDTQYF. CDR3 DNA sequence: TGTGCCAGCAGTTCCCGGGACAGGGGATTCACAGATACGCAGTATTTT.

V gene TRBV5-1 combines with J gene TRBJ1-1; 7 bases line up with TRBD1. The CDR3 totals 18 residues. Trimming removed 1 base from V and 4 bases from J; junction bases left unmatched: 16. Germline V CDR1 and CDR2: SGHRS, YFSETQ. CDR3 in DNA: TGCGCCAGCAGCTTGAAGGTTGTGTCTACAGGGGTCTTCACTGAAGCTTTCTTT. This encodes CASSLKVVSTGVFTEAFF.

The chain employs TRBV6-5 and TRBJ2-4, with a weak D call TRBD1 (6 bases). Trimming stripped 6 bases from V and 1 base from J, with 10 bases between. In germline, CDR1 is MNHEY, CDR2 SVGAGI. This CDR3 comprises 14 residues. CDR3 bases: TGTGCCAGCAGAGACCAGGGGGCCAAAAACATTCAGTACTTC. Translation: CASRDQGAKNIQYF.

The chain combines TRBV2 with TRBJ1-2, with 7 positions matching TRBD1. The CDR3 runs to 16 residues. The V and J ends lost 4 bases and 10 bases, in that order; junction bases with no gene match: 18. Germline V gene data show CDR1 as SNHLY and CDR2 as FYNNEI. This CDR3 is CASSGVLGQADFDYTF. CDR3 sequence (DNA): TGTGCCAGCAGTGGGGTTCTCGGACAGGCCGATTTTGACTACACCTTC. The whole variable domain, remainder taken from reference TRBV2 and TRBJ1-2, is EPEVTQTPSHQVTQMGQEVILRCVPISNHLYFYWYRQILGQKVEFLVSFYNNEISEKSEIFDDQFSVERPDGSNFTLKIRSTKLEDSAMYFCASSGVLGQADFDYTFGSGTRLTVV.

The CDR3 DNA follows: TGCGCCAGCAGCTTGGTTATTACTACCGGGACTTTCATTGAGCAGTTCTTC. Translation gives CASSLVITTGTFIEQFF. The chain combines TRBV5-1 with TRBJ2-1; weak D call: TRBD2 (6 bases). The CDR3 loop spans 17 amino acids. Germline CDR1 SGHRS, CDR2 YFSETQ. V dropped 0 bases and J dropped 9 bases, with 22 bases sitting between them.

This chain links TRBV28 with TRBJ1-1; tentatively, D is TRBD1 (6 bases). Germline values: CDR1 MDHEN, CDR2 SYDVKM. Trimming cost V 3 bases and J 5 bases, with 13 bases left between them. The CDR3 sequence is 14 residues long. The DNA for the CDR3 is TGTGCCAGCAGTTTTCTCACAGGGTTTACTGAAGCTTTCTTT. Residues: CASSFLTGFTEAFF.

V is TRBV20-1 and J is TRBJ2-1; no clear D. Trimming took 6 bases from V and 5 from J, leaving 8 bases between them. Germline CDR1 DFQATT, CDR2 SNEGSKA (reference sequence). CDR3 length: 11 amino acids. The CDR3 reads CSAERNNEQFF. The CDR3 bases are TGCAGTGCAGAGCGAAACAATGAGCAGTTCTTC.

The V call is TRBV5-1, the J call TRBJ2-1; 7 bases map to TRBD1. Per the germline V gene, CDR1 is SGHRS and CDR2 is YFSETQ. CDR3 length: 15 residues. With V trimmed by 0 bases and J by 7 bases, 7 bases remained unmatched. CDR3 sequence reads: CASSLAIGGGNEQFF. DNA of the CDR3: TGCGCCAGCAGCTTGGCCATAGGGGGCGGGAATGAGCAGTTCTTC.

The CDR3, as DNA: TGTGCCAGCAGCCAAGAAGGACATGCGAACACTGAAGCTTTCTTT. Protein product: CASSQEGHANTEAFF. J is TRBJ1-1 and V is TRBV4-2, with a tentative D call TRBD1 (5 bases). Between the trimmed V and J ends, which lost 0 bases and 1 base, there was a span of 9 bases. This CDR3 contains 15 residues. CDR1 and CDR2 (germline): LGHNA, YNFKEQ.

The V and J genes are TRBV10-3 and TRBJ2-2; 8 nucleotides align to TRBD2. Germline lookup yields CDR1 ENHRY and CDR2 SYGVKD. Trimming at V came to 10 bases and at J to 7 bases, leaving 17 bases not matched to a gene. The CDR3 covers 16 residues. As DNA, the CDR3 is TGTGCCACCCGGGGGGGCTACGCTTCGTTGAGCGGGGAGCTGTTTTTT. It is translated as CATRGGYASLSGELFF.

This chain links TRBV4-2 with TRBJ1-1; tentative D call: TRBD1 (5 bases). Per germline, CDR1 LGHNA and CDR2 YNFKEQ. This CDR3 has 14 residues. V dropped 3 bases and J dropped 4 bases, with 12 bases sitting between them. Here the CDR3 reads CASSHLQGGTEAFF. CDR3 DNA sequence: TGTGCCAGCAGCCATTTGCAGGGAGGCACTGAAGCTTTCTTT.

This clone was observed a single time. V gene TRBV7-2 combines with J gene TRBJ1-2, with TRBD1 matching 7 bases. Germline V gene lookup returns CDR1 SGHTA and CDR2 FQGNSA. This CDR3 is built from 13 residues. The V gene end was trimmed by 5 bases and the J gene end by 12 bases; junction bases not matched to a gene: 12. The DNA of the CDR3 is TGTGCCAGCAGCCAAGATCGGACAGGCTACAACACCTTC. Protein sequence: CASSQDRTGYNTF. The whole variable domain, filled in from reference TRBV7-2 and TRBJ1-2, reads GAGVSQSPSNKVTEKGKDVELRCDPISGHTALYWYRQSLGQGLEFLIYFQGNSAPDKSGLPSDRFSAERTGGSVSTLTIQRTQQEDSAVYLCASSQDRTGYNTFGSGTRLTVV.

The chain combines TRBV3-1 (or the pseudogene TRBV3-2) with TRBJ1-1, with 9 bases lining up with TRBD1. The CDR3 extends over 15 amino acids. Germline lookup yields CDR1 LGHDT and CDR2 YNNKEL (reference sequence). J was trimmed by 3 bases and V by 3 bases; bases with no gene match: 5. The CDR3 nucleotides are TGTGCCAGCAGCCAGGACAGGGGAAGGGACACTGAAGCTTTCTTT. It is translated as CASSQDRGRDTEAFF.

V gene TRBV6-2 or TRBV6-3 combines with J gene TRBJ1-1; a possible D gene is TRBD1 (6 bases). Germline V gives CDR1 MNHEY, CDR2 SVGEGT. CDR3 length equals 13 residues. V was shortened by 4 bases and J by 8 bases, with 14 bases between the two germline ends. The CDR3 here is CASSFPGALEAFF. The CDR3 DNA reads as TGTGCCAGCAGTTTCCCAGGGGCTTTGGAAGCTTTCTTT.

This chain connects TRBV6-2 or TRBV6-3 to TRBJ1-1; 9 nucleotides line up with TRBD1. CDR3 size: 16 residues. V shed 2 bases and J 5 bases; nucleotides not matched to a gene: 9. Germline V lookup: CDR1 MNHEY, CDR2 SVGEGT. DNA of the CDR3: TGTGCCAGCAGTTACATATCGGACAGGGGAAGTACTGAAGCTTTCTTT. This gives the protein CASSYISDRGSTEAFF.

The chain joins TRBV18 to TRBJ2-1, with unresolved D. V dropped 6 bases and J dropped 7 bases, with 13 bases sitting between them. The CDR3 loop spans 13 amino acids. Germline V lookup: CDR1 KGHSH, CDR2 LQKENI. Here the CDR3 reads CASSMSIGNEQFF. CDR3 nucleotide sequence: TGTGCCAGCTCTATGAGTATTGGTAATGAGCAGTTCTTC.

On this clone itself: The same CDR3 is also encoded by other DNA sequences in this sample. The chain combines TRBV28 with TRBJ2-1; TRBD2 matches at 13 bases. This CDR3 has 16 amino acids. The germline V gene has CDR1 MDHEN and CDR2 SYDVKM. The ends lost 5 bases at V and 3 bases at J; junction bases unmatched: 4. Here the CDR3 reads CASSPGLAGHYNEQFF. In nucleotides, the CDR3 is TGTGCCAGCAGTCCGGGACTAGCGGGACACTACAATGAGCAGTTCTTC.

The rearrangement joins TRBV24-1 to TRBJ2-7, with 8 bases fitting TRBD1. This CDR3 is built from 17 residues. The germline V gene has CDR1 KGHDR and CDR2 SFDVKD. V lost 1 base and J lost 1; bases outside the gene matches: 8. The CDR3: CATSDLWDRSSSYEQYF. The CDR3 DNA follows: TGTGCCACCAGTGATTTATGGGACAGGTCGTCTTCCTACGAGCAGTACTTC.

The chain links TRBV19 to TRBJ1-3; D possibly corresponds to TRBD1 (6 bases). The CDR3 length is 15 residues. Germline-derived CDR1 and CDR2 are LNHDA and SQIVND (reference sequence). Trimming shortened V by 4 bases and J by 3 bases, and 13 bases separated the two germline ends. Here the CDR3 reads CASSNIGGRGNTIYF. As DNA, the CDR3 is TGTGCCAGTAGTAACATCGGGGGGCGTGGAAACACCATATATTTT.

CDR3 residues: CASSKYRGTLRPLHF. DNA of the CDR3: TGTGCCAGCAGTAAATATCGGGGGACTCTTCGACCCCTCCACTTT. This rearrangement joins TRBV6-5 to TRBJ1-6; tentative D call: TRBD1 (5 bases). The V end was cut by 5 bases, the J end by 12 bases, with 20 bases between. The germline V gene encodes CDR1 MNHEY and CDR2 SVGAGI. The CDR3 has 15 residues.

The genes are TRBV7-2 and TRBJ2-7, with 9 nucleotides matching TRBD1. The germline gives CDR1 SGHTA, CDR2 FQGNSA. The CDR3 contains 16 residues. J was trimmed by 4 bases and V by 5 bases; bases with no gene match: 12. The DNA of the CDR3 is TGTGCCAGCAGCCCATTCGGGACAGGGACGCGATACGAGCAGTACTTC. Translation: CASSPFGTGTRYEQYF.